This T cell receptor (beta chain) emerged from a study of OX40 agonist ivuxolimab in advanced cancers. Study context: Ivuxolimab was administered intravenously to patients at 0.01 to 10 mg/kg every 2 weeks. Having had anti-PD-1, anti-PD-L1 or anti-CTLA-4 therapy before was allowed, and roughly 39% had some.

Only in-frame clones appear in the TCRdb table, and some are missing; sequencing was by immunoSEQ multiplex PCR. The repertoire holds 95,000 to 100,000 clones, with roughly 80% as singletons. Comments on this clone: The antigen is not known.

The study, taken as a whole, reports: The study observed clonal expansion of CD4+ and CD8+ blood T cells by week 6 at 0.1 to 3.0 mg/kg. On average, CD8+ T cells had more expanded clones than CD4+.

The CDR3 is 15 residues long. Germline assignment: CDR1 SGHAT and CDR2 FQNNGV. The V segment lost 5 bases and the J segment 5 bases; nucleotides outside the gene matches: 3. The TCR was taken from an adult with an advanced solid tumor such as melanoma, head and neck, liver or kidney cancer. V is TRBV11-2 and J is TRBJ2-3; 14 positions agree with TRBD2. The sample here was CD4+ or CD8+ T cells sorted from blood, taken in a trial of the OX40 agonist ivuxolimab. The CDR3 DNA reads as TGTGCCAGCAGCCCGACTAGCGGGGGGGAAGATACGCAGTATTTT. As protein: CASSPTSGGEDTQYF. Full variable domain (rest looked up from reference TRBV11-2 and TRBJ2-3): EAGVAQSPRYKIIEKRQSVAFWCNPISGHATLYWYQQILGQGPKLLIQFQNNGVVDDSQLPKDRFSAERLKGVDSTLKIQPAKLEDSAVYLCASSPTSGGEDTQYFGPGTRLTVL.